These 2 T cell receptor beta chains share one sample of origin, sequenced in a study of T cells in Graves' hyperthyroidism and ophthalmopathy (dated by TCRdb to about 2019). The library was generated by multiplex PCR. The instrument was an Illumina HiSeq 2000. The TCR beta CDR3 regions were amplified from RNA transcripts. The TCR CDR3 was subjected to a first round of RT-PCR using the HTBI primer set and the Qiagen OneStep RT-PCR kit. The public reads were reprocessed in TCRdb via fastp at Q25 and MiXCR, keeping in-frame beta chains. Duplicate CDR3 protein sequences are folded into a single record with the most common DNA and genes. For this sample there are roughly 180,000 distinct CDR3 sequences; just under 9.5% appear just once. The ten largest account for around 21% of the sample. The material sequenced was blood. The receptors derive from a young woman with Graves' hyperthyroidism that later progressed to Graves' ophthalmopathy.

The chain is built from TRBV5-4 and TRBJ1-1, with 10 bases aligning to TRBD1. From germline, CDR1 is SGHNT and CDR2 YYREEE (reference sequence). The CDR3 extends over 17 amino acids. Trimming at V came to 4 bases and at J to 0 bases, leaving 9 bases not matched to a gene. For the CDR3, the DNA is TGTGCCAGCAGCCCGGGACAGGGGCCTTCATTGAACACTGAAGCTTTCTTT. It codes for CASSPGQGPSLNTEAFF.

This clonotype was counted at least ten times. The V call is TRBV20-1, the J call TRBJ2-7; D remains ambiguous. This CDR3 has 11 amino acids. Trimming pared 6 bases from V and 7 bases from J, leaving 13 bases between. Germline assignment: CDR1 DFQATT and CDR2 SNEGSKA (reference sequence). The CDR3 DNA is TGCAGTGCGCGAGAGAGCTTTGAGCAGTACTTC. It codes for CSARESFEQYF.